Below, one T cell receptor (beta chain) is given with its context. The antigen this receptor binds is unknown. No qualities accompany the bases; no much larger clone lies one base away. The data are from a study of cytotoxic CD8 clonotypes in ibrutinib-treated CLL (dated by TCRdb to about 2021). In terms of the full investigation: The cohort included some 14 treatment-naive and approximately twelve relapsed/refractory patients; about 18 were IGHV unmutated. Cryopreserved peripheral blood mononuclear cells were obtained prior to treatment, at the time of response, and at either disease progression or sustained remission. Longitudinal samples were available for about 30% of the 86 trial participants. Partial responses were observed in some 24 patients and complete responses in 2; after a median follow-up of around 68 months, remission was maintained in approximately 14 patients and progression was observed in some twelve. On average, each sample had hundreds of thousands of productive templates and approximately 89,000 productive rearrangements. Samples at response were collected after a median of about 12 months of treatment, with a range of about 6 to 40 months.

V is trimmed back by 0 bases and J by 4 bases, and the junction contains 9 bases that no gene match accounts for. Based on the germline V gene, the CDR1 and CDR2 sequences are LGHNA and YSLEER. Counted from cysteine to phenylalanine, this CDR3 has 16 amino acids. This entry keeps only the CDR3 DNA: 48 bases, framed from base 1. A MiSeq instrument was used for deep resolution sequencing, which targeted depths ranging from 1 in 1 million up to 1 in 200,000 T cells, with coverage averaging 10x for each clonotype. The immunoSEQ hsTCRB Kit was used to generate TCR beta libraries. Under the source paper's analysis protocol: The data were analyzed with ImmunoSEQ Analyzer and ImmunoSEQ Data Assistant, and V, D and J gene assignments followed IMGT definitions. Clonality, with values ranging from 0 to 1, was calculated as one minus the normalized Shannon entropy of productive rearrangement frequencies. Public clonotype analysis was restricted to overrepresented clonotypes comprising at least 0.05% of each patient's repertoire. About a dozen age-matched healthy donor repertoires from immuneACCESS were used as controls for clonality. TCRdb limited this immuneACCESS table to in-frame rearrangements with V and J called. A share of clones is missing; checked studies link under half to unresolved V genes, and the rest is unexplained. V, J and clone size derive from that table, while D and trimming were established from the DNA sequence. In this sample the table shows 300,000 to 350,000 clones, 80% of which occur a single time. The ten largest clones represent roughly 6.3% of the sample.

For TCR beta library preparation, roughly 1.8 micrograms of genomic DNA was extracted from cryopreserved PBMCs. High-throughput TCR beta sequencing was performed on longitudinal blood samples from CLL patients receiving ibrutinib monotherapy. The patients took part in an open-label, single-center phase 2 trial of ibrutinib monotherapy. The paper's findings and limits, for the study overall: Public clonotypes were found to be uncommon and were observed to contract or remain stable during treatment; the increase in clonality was shown to reflect expansion of private clonotypes at ibrutinib response. An increase in clonality was observed at ibrutinib response, with clonality remaining stable during sustained remission and falling back toward baseline at progression. Sampling times were not matched between sustained-remission and progressing patients, and lymph node repertoires were not studied. Baseline clonality was found to be higher than that of age-matched healthy donors and was strongly correlated with circulating CD8+ T-cell counts.

The chain is made from TRBV4-3 and TRBJ2-7; the junction holds 7 bases that match TRBD1. The source of this sequence is a human donor with chronic lymphocytic leukemia. This material consisted of PBMCs, taken before ibrutinib treatment. For the CDR3, the sequence is CASSQDAWTGLYEQYF. The sequenced DNA: TGCGCCAGCAGCCAAGATGCTTGGACAGGACTGTACGAGCAGTACTTC.